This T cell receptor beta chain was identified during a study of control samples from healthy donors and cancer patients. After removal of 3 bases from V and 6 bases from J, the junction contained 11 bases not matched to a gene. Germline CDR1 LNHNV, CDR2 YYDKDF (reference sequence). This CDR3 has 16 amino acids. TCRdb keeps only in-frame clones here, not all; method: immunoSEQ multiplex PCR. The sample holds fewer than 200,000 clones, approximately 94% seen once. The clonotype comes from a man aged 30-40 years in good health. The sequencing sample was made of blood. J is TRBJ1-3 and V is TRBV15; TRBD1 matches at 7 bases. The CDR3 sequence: CATSRTPGQPENTIYF. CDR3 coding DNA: TGTGCCACCAGCAGGACCCCGGGACAGCCGGAAAACACCATATATTTT. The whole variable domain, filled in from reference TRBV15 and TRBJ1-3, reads DAMVIQNPRYQVTQFGKPVTLSCSQTLNHNVMYWYQQKSSQAPKLLFHYYDKDFNNEADTPDNFQSRRPNTSFCFLDIRSPGLGDTAMYLCATSRTPGQPENTIYFGEGSWLTVV.